This T cell receptor (beta chain) was identified in a study of T-cell reconstitution after alpha-beta-depleted transplantation in children. The J segment lost 0 bases and the V segment lost 2 bases, leaving 17 bases of the junction unmatched. Germline V gene data show CDR1 as SGHNT and CDR2 as YYREEE (reference sequence). The CDR3 has 19 amino acids. The library targeted TCRbeta and was prepared with unique molecular identifiers. MiXCR, applied by TCRdb to the PCR reads, yields one record per CDR3 protein. Seen here are 440,000 or so distinct CDR3 sequences, over 40% observed once, and the top ten hold under 35%.

This rearrangement joins TRBV5-4 to TRBJ2-7; TRBD1 aligns across 7 bases. This receptor was taken from a girl aged 2 to 9 with aplastic anemia, due to receive a stem cell transplant. The starting material was PBMCs, obtained before TCRalphabeta/CD19-depleted stem cell transplant. DNA of the CDR3: TGTGCCAGCAGCTTCGGCCCCCCCCCCACAGGGGCCCTCTCCTACGAGCAGTACTTC. Encoded protein: CASSFGPPPTGALSYEQYF. The whole variable domain, remainder taken from reference TRBV5-4 and TRBJ2-7, is ETGVTQSPTHLIKTRGQQVTLRCSSQSGHNTVSWYQQALGQGPQFIFQYYREEENGRGNFPPRFSGLQFPNYSSELNVNALELDDSALYLCASSFGPPPTGALSYEQYFGPGTRLTVT.